This entry lists 27 T cell receptor beta chains sequenced from one sample in a study of cytomegalovirus exposure and HLA in healthy donors. Primers for the PCR totalled 60 Vbeta and 13 Jbeta. Measured with immunoSEQ multiplex PCR; TCRdb has only the in-frame clones, and not every one. This table holds approximately 220,000 clones, roughly 80% found once. The sample taken for sequencing was PBMCs. These receptors were obtained from a girl aged 10 to 17 in good health and CMV-seronegative.

The V gene is TRBV7-9, the J gene TRBJ2-3; the match to TRBD1 covers 7 bases. The germline CDR1 and CDR2 sequences are SEHNR and FQNEAQ (reference sequence). V gave up 4 bases and J gave up 6 bases; unmatched junction bases: 10. This CDR3 is built from 15 residues. The DNA of the CDR3 is TGTGCCAGCAGCTCTGGGGACAGAGAAAGTGATACGCAGTATTTT. Translation: CASSSGDRESDTQYF.

The chain recombines TRBV6-1 with TRBJ1-5, with D uncertain. The CDR3 consists of 17 residues. Germline CDR1 MNHNS, CDR2 SASEGT. Between the trimmed V and J ends, which lost 1 base and 4 bases, there was a span of 17 bases. The DNA of the CDR3 is TGTGCCAGCAGTGAAGGGTACGGGGTGGAAGGGAATCAGCCCCAGCATTTT. This sequence encodes CASSEGYGVEGNQPQHF.

V and J are TRBV28 and TRBJ1-4, with D uncertain. With 3 bases removed from V and 8 bases from J, the gap between germline ends came to 16 bases. The CDR3 has 15 residues. Germline V gives CDR1 MDHEN, CDR2 SYDVKM. CDR3 coding DNA: TGTGCCAGCAGTTTCTGGGCGGGTGGTAGCGAAAAACTGTTTTTT. Amino acid sequence: CASSFWAGGSEKLFF.

This clone showed up just a few times. The rearrangement joins TRBV5-4 to TRBJ2-2, with D maybe TRBD1 (8 bases). Per germline, CDR1 SGHNT and CDR2 YYREEE (reference sequence). Trimming left V 5 bases short and J 5 bases short, with 19 bases between. The CDR3 is 16 residues long. The CDR3 DNA reads TGTGCCAGCAGGGCAAGGACAGGGAGGGTGACCGGGGAGCTGTTTTTT. This translates into CASRARTGRVTGELFF.

The rearrangement uses TRBV11-2 and TRBJ2-3; TRBD1 might be the D (6 bases). V lost 3 bases, J lost 0 bases, and 13 bases lay in between. CDR3 size: 16 residues. Germline V lookup: CDR1 SGHAT, CDR2 FQNNGV. For the CDR3, the DNA is TGTGCCAGCAGCTTGCAACAGGGATCTAGCACAGATACGCAGTATTTT. Translated, it gives CASSLQQGSSTDTQYF.

The chain couples TRBV19 to TRBJ2-2, with D possibly TRBD2 on 6 matching bases. Trimming pared 3 bases from V and 5 bases from J, leaving 19 bases between. The CDR3 loop spans 17 amino acids. Germline V gives CDR1 LNHDA, CDR2 SQIVND (reference sequence). The CDR3 region is CASSIRSGVSGTGELFF. The CDR3 DNA sequence: TGTGCCAGTAGTATTAGGTCGGGAGTTTCGGGTACCGGGGAGCTGTTTTTT.

The chain joins TRBV5-5 to TRBJ1-2, with 7 nucleotides matching TRBD1. The CDR3 length is 15 residues. The ends lost 0 bases at V and 3 bases at J; junction bases unmatched: 5. Germline V lookup: CDR1 SGHKS, CDR2 YYEKEE (reference sequence). CDR3 DNA sequence: TGTGCCAGCAGCTTGGCCACCGACAGGGACTATGGCTACACCTTC. It encodes CASSLATDRDYGYTF.

The chain carries TRBV30 and TRBJ1-2, with a weak D call TRBD1 (6 bases). The germline V and J ends were trimmed by 3 bases and 8 bases, with 16 bases remaining between them. Germline V gives CDR1 GTSNPN, CDR2 SVGIG (reference sequence). There are 13 residues in the CDR3. In DNA form, the CDR3 reads TGTGCCTGGAGCCAACCCGGGGGGGCCGGCTACACCTTC. The encoded protein is CAWSQPGGAGYTF. Together with reference TRBV30 and TRBJ1-2, the CDR3 gives the full variable domain: SQTIHQWPATLVQPVGSPLSLECTVEGTSNPNLYWYRQAAGRGLQLLFYSVGIGQISSEVPQNLSASRPQDRQFILSSKKLLLSDSGFYLCAWSQPGGAGYTFGSGTRLTVV.

The rearrangement uses TRBV27 and TRBJ2-3; 9 nucleotides line up with TRBD1. The CDR3 has 14 amino acids. Germline V CDR1 and CDR2: MNHEY, SMNVEV (reference sequence). The ends lost 6 bases at V and 3 bases at J; junction bases unmatched: 4. The chain's CDR3 is CASRGTGTTDTQYF. The CDR3 DNA sequence: TGTGCCAGCAGAGGGACAGGGACAACAGATACGCAGTATTTT.

The J gene is TRBJ2-1, the V gene TRBV2; TRBD2 aligns across 10 bases. J gave up 9 bases and V 3 bases, and 11 bases lay outside the gene matches. The CDR3 consists of 16 residues. CDR1 and CDR2 from the germline V gene are SNHLY and FYNNEI. The DNA of the CDR3 is TGTGCCAGCAGTGACCCAGCGGGGGGGCGAGTGGTTGAGCAGTTCTTC. Translation gives CASSDPAGGRVVEQFF.

The chain employs TRBV5-1 and TRBJ2-1; TRBD1 might be the D (6 bases). Germline lookup yields CDR1 SGHRS and CDR2 YFSETQ. This CDR3 has 14 residues. V lost 3 bases and J lost 3, with 10 bases in between. CDR3 sequence: CASSYGQFYNEQFF. The CDR3 nucleotides read TGCGCCAGCAGCTACGGACAGTTCTACAATGAGCAGTTCTTC.

The chain has TRBV2 and TRBJ2-7; 11 bases agree with TRBD1. The germline V gene encodes CDR1 SNHLY and CDR2 FYNNEI. V lost 8 bases and J lost 3; bases outside the gene matches: 6. The CDR3 loop spans 14 amino acids. CDR3 amino acids: CASGGTGGGYEQYF. The CDR3 nucleotides read TGTGCCAGCGGTGGGACAGGGGGAGGCTACGAGCAGTACTTC.

The chain uses TRBV4-2 and TRBJ2-2; D gene unclear. CDR3 size: 18 residues. The germline V and J ends were trimmed by 0 bases and 3 bases, with 17 bases remaining between them. Germline loops: CDR1 LGHNA, CDR2 YNFKEQ. CDR3 DNA sequence: TGTGCCAGCAGCCAAGACGAACTCCGGAACCGGGACACCGGGGAGCTGTTTTTT. This codes for CASSQDELRNRDTGELFF.

This clone was seen a handful of times. The chain combines TRBV6-5 with TRBJ1-1; TRBD1 aligns across 8 bases. This CDR3 spans 14 amino acids. Germline CDR1 and CDR2: MNHEY and SVGAGI. V dropped 6 bases and J dropped 6; count of bases not matched to a gene: 9. The CDR3 sequence is CASRQDRGLSEAFF. The CDR3 nucleotides read TGTGCCAGCAGACAAGACAGGGGTTTGTCTGAAGCTTTCTTT.

The gene calls are TRBV7-9 and TRBJ2-3; TRBD1 agrees at 9 bases. Per the germline V gene, CDR1 is SEHNR and CDR2 is FQNEAQ (reference sequence). The junction had 11 bases not matched to a gene; V was cut back by 5 bases and J by 5 bases. This CDR3 has 16 residues. This CDR3 reads CASSPTGGYLGDTQYF. In DNA, the CDR3 is TGTGCCAGCAGCCCCACAGGGGGCTACTTGGGAGATACGCAGTATTTT.

The rearrangement uses TRBV21-1 and TRBJ1-5. TRBV21-1 is an annotated pseudogene. This CDR3 contains 19 residues. The CDR3 protein is CASSKVCGDGAVRNQPQHF. DNA for the CDR3: TGTGCCAGCAGCAAAGTTTGCGGGGACGGAGCTGTTCGCAATCAGCCCCAGCATTTT.

The chain carries TRBV7-8 and TRBJ2-1; 8 bases agree with TRBD2. The germline gives CDR1 SGHVS, CDR2 FQNEAQ. The CDR3 totals 14 residues. V was clipped by 1 base and J by 10 bases; unmatched bases: 6. As DNA, the CDR3 is TGTGCCAGCAGCTTAGTTGGGACTAGAGGCGAGCAGTTCTTC. Protein sequence: CASSLVGTRGEQFF.

This CDR3 reads CASSQEGVGAWNTEAFF. CDR3 nucleotides: TGCGCCAGCAGCCAAGAAGGTGTTGGAGCCTGGAACACTGAAGCTTTCTTT. This chain connects TRBV4-1 to TRBJ1-1; D ambiguous. The CDR3 extends over 17 amino acids. Germline CDR1 and CDR2: MGHRA and YSYEKL. The V gene lost 0 bases and the J gene lost 1 base, with 15 bases spanning the gap.

The chain carries TRBV5-1 and TRBJ1-1, with 11 nucleotides matching TRBD1. Germline CDR1 is SGHRS and CDR2 is YFSETQ. This CDR3 contains 13 residues. The J segment lost 7 bases and the V segment lost 4 bases, leaving 3 bases of the junction unmatched. In nucleotides, the CDR3 is TGCGCCAGCAGCCGGGGACAGGGGGGTGAAGCTTTCTTT. It encodes CASSRGQGGEAFF.

A single count supports this clone. The chain employs TRBV6-6 and TRBJ2-5, with TRBD1 matching over 9 bases. The J call may be in error: the DNA end matches TRBJ2-7 better. This CDR3 spans 14 amino acids. Germline V gene sequence: CDR1 MNHNY, CDR2 SVGAGI (reference sequence). CDR3 amino acids: CASSYGQGTYEQYF. CDR3 nucleotide sequence: TGTGCCAGCAGTTACGGACAGGGGACCTACGAGCAGTACTTC.

The chain combines TRBV27 with TRBJ2-7, with TRBD2 matching 7 bases. V shed 4 bases, J shed 0 bases, and the junction held 9 bases outside the gene matches. The CDR3 has 16 amino acids. Germline lookup yields CDR1 MNHEY and CDR2 SMNVEV (reference sequence). CDR3 in DNA: TGTGCCAGCAGTTATTTTGGGGGAGGGCTCTCCTACGAGCAGTACTTC. Its translation: CASSYFGGGLSYEQYF.

This clone was counted a few times. This chain links TRBV2 with TRBJ2-2, with D tentatively TRBD2 (5 bases). Germline V gene data show CDR1 as SNHLY and CDR2 as FYNNEI. The CDR3 has 14 residues. Deletions cut 0 bases from V and 4 bases from J, with 6 bases between. The CDR3: CASSEAGSTGELFF. CDR3 coding DNA: TGTGCCAGCAGTGAAGCAGGGAGCACCGGGGAGCTGTTTTTT.

The chain has TRBV6-5 and TRBJ1-5; TRBD1 is a possible D gene (5 bases). With 0 bases removed from V and 0 bases from J, the gap between germline ends came to 6 bases. Per the germline V gene, CDR1 is MNHEY and CDR2 is SVGAGI. The CDR3 covers 15 residues. The CDR3 region is CASSYSGGSNQPQHF. The CDR3 DNA sequence: TGTGCCAGCAGTTACTCCGGGGGTAGCAATCAGCCCCAGCATTTT.

The rearrangement joins TRBV7-2 to TRBJ2-2; tentative D call: TRBD1 (6 bases). The V and J ends lost 2 bases and 2 bases respectively, with 9 bases between them. The CDR3 loop spans 15 amino acids. Germline assignment: CDR1 SGHTA and CDR2 FQGNSA. The CDR3 bases are TGTGCCAGCAGCTTAACAGGGCCTAACACCGGGGAGCTGTTTTTT. It yields the protein CASSLTGPNTGELFF.

This clone was found once. V usage is TRBV5-4 and J usage is TRBJ1-2; possible D gene TRBD1, 5 bases. The germline gives CDR1 SGHNT, CDR2 YYREEE (reference sequence). This CDR3 has 14 residues. The ends were cut back, 2 bases at V and 3 bases at J, with 11 bases in the middle. Here the CDR3 reads CASSLTRADYGYTF. In DNA form, the CDR3 reads TGTGCCAGCAGCTTAACCAGGGCAGACTATGGCTACACCTTC.

The V gene is TRBV4-2, the J gene TRBJ2-1, with 10 bases lining up with TRBD2. This CDR3 comprises 16 residues. V was clipped by 1 base and J by 7 bases; unmatched bases: 7. Germline assignment: CDR1 LGHNA and CDR2 YNFKEQ. CDR3 sequence (DNA): TGTGCCAGCAGCCAAGGGCCTAGCGGGGGTATAAATGAGCAGTTCTTC. Encoded protein: CASSQGPSGGINEQFF.

The rearrangement links TRBV9 to TRBJ2-1, with 9 bases that match TRBD2. V was pared by 0 bases and J by 6 bases, with 10 bases of the junction left unmatched. The CDR3 is made up of 17 amino acids. The germline CDR1 and CDR2 sequences are SGDLS and YYNGEE. CDR3 bases: TGTGCCAGCAGCGTAGAGTTTGCGGGAGGGCCCCTCAATGAGCAGTTCTTC. This gives the protein CASSVEFAGGPLNEQFF.